This T cell receptor (beta chain) comes out of a study of Ad26.COV2.S vaccination and SARS-CoV-2 variants. This CDR3 contains 16 residues. Germline CDR1 SGHKS, CDR2 YYEKEE (reference sequence). The V segment lost 4 bases and the J segment 2 bases; nucleotides outside the gene matches: 1. Treatment here: about 20 received Ad26.COV2.S at low or high dose, single or two shots; a few received placebo; per-sample allocation not given. Samples analyzed were those drawn on day 63 after the first vaccine or placebo injection. Participants' vaccine, an Ad26 vector, delivered Wuhan-strain SARS-CoV-2 spike. Using immunoSEQ multiplex PCR, the repertoire was profiled, and TCRdb retains in-frame clones only, with some absent. The table lists some 300,000 clones, around 85% of them singletons, with 2% to 2.5% in the top ten.

The clonotype originates from a person between 18 and 65 years old who received the Ad26.COV2.S COVID-19 vaccine or a placebo. This sequence joins TRBV5-5 and TRBJ2-6; 12 bases are a match to TRBD2. Sequences were derived from peripheral blood, sampled in a trial of Ad26.COV2.S vaccine versus placebo. Written as DNA, the CDR3 is TGTGCCAGCAGCCCTAGCGGGGGGGCTGGGGCCAACGTCCTGACTTTC. Translated, it gives CASSPSGGAGANVLTF.